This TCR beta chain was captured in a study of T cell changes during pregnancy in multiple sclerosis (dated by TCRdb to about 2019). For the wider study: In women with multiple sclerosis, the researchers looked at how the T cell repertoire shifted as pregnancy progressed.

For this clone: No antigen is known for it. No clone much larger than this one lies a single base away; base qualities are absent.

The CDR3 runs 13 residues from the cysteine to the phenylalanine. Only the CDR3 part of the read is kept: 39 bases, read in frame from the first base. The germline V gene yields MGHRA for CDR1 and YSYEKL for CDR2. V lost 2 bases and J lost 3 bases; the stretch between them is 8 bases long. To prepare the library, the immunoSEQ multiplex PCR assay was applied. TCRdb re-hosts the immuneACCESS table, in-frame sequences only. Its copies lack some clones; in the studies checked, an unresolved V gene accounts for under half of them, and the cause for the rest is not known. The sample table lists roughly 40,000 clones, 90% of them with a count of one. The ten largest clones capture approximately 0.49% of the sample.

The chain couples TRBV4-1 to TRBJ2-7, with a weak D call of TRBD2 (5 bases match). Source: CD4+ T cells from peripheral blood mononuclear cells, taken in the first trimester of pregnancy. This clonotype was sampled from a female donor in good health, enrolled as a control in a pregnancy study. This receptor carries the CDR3 CASSQRGGYEQYF. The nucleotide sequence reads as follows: TGCGCCAGCAGCCAACGGGGTGGCTACGAGCAGTACTTC.